These 32 T cell receptor beta chains share one sample of origin, sequenced in a study of naive and memory T cell subsets. Both TRBC1 and TRBC2 were covered by a beta constant-region primer of two equimolar oligonucleotides. Nested alpha and beta constant-region primers with the SP2 primer drove four PCR rounds on ligated cDNA. TCRdb re-derived calls from the UMI-ligation and nested PCR reads in MiXCR, one entry per CDR3 protein. The sample has 120,000 or so distinct CDR3 sequences, 36% seen once; the top ten hold roughly 0.9%. Sequenced sample: central memory CD4+ T cells from blood. The receptors originated from a human donor in good health.

This clonotype was found a few times. The chain carries TRBV20-1 and TRBJ1-4, with D unresolved. The germline V and J ends were trimmed by 1 base and 6 bases, with 12 bases remaining between them. CDR1 and CDR2 from the germline V gene are DFQATT and SNEGSKA (reference sequence). This CDR3 spans 14 amino acids. CDR3: CSARARLGYEKLFF. CDR3 bases: TGCAGTGCTAGAGCCCGTCTGGGGTATGAAAAACTGTTTTTT.

This clonotype was counted between two and nine times. This rearrangement joins TRBV9 to TRBJ1-2; D might be TRBD1 (6 bases). Per germline, CDR1 SGDLS and CDR2 YYNGEE. The CDR3 sequence is 12 residues long. V was pared by 3 bases and J by 8 bases, with 11 bases between. CDR3 in amino acids: CASSGQAAGYTF. The CDR3 DNA is TGTGCCAGCAGCGGACAGGCCGCCGGCTACACCTTC.

This clonotype turned up a few times. This chain uses TRBV28 with TRBJ1-5; no firm D call. CDR1 is MDHEN, CDR2 SYDVKM, per germline. CDR3 length: 15 residues. V lost 6 bases to trimming and J lost 0 bases, with 12 bases between them. CDR3 DNA sequence: TGTGCCAGCAGGAAGACACGAAATAGCAATCAGCCCCAGCATTTT. Protein sequence: CASRKTRNSNQPQHF.

This rearrangement joins TRBV28 to TRBJ2-7; no clear D. Germline values: CDR1 MDHEN, CDR2 SYDVKM. The ends were cut back, 7 bases at V and 1 base at J, with 14 bases in the middle. The CDR3 totals 14 residues. The CDR3 nucleotides are TGTGCCAGCACCCCCGGCGGCGGTTCCTACGAGCAGTACTTC. Amino acid sequence: CASTPGGGSYEQYF.

The chain uses TRBV7-2 and TRBJ2-5; no clear D gene. The CDR3 loop spans 14 amino acids. CDR1 and CDR2 from the germline V gene are SGHTA and FQGNSA. Between the trimmed V and J ends, which lost 4 bases and 3 bases, there was a span of 12 bases. DNA for the CDR3: TGTGCCAGCAGCTATAGATCGGGTGAAGAGACCCAGTACTTC. Translation: CASSYRSGEETQYF.

The chain uses TRBV27 and TRBJ1-1; tentative D call: TRBD1 (6 bases). The germline gives CDR1 MNHEY, CDR2 SMNVEV (reference sequence). The CDR3 totals 15 residues. Trimming cost V 3 bases and J 0 bases, with 11 bases left between them. The CDR3 DNA reads TGTGCCAGCAGTTTCCAGGGGAACCTGAACACTGAAGCTTTCTTT. This gives the protein CASSFQGNLNTEAFF.

The rearrangement joins TRBV7-6 to TRBJ2-7; TRBD2 might be the D (6 bases). Germline CDR1 reads SGHVS; CDR2 reads FNYEAQ. V was pared by 4 bases and J by 6 bases, with 22 bases between. The CDR3 consists of 16 residues. CDR3 sequence (DNA): TGTGCCAGCAGCTCACTCGGGGGAGTAAGCCTCGGCGAGCAGTACTTC. Translated: CASSSLGGVSLGEQYF.

CDR3 residues: CASSQAINADTQYF. CDR3 sequence (DNA): TGTGCCAGCAGCCAAGCCATCAATGCAGATACGCAGTATTTT. The chain combines TRBV14 with TRBJ2-3; D gene uncertain. The CDR3 totals 14 residues. The V end was cut by 1 base, the J end by 4 bases, with 9 bases between. CDR1 is SGHDN, CDR2 FVKESK, per germline.

J is TRBJ1-4 and V is TRBV7-2; D is perhaps TRBD1 (5 bases). Germline V CDR1 and CDR2: SGHTA, FQGNSA. Trimming left V 2 bases short and J 8 bases short, with 9 bases between. The CDR3 length is 13 residues. DNA for the CDR3: TGTGCCAGCAGCTTATCCAGGGAGGAAAAACTGTTTTTT. It yields the protein CASSLSREEKLFF.

This clonotype was seen at least ten times. The chain has TRBV7-2 and TRBJ2-1, with D perhaps TRBD1 (5 bases). This CDR3 has 15 amino acids. CDR1 and CDR2 from the germline V gene are SGHTA and FQGNSA. The V gene lost 1 base and the J gene lost 1 base, with 8 bases spanning the gap. The CDR3 DNA is TGTGCCAGCAGCTTAGTGCAGGGTTCCTACAATGAGCAGTTCTTC. Encoded protein: CASSLVQGSYNEQFF.

V gene TRBV6-2 or TRBV6-3 combines with J gene TRBJ2-2, with D possibly matching TRBD2 (5 bases). CDR3 length: 12 amino acids. Trimming pared 8 bases from V and 9 bases from J, leaving 13 bases between. Germline-derived CDR1 and CDR2 are MNHEY and SVGEGT. This chain's CDR3 is CASRRTSRELFF. The CDR3 DNA is TGTGCCAGCCGGAGAACTAGTCGGGAGCTGTTTTTT.

The V gene is TRBV20-1, the J gene TRBJ1-5, with 9 bases matching TRBD1. The CDR3 contains 15 residues. Germline V gene lookup returns CDR1 DFQATT and CDR2 SNEGSKA (reference sequence). The V segment lost 3 bases and the J segment 6 bases; nucleotides outside the gene matches: 9. CDR3 sequence (DNA): TGCAGTGCTAGTTCCGGGACAGGGTACTCTCAGCCCCAGCATTTT. It yields the protein CSASSGTGYSQPQHF.

The V gene is TRBV29-1, the J gene TRBJ2-7; D may be TRBD1 (5 bases). V lost 6 bases and J lost 3, with 15 bases in between. The CDR3 contains 13 residues. The germline V gene encodes CDR1 SQVTM and CDR2 ANQGSEA. CDR3 sequence: CSVDDSYFYEQYF. CDR3 in DNA: TGCAGCGTAGACGACAGCTACTTCTACGAGCAGTACTTC.

V and J are TRBV15 and TRBJ2-1; 7 bases are a match to TRBD1. Looked up from germline, CDR1 is LNHNV and CDR2 is YYDKDF (reference sequence). The V segment lost 0 bases and the J segment 3 bases; nucleotides outside the gene matches: 8. CDR3 length equals 17 residues. CDR3 sequence (DNA): TGTGCCACCAGCAGAGATTTCGTGGGACAGCGCTACAATGAGCAGTTCTTC. It translates to CATSRDFVGQRYNEQFF.

This clonotype has a handful of counts. The chain has TRBV7-2 and TRBJ2-7; 9 nucleotides align to TRBD2. After removal of 1 base from V and 6 bases from J, the junction contained 10 bases not matched to a gene. The CDR3 totals 16 residues. Germline assignment: CDR1 SGHTA and CDR2 FQGNSA. Here the CDR3 DNA reads TGTGCCAGCAGCTTAGAACCACTAGCGGGCGACATCGAGCAGTACTTC. Residues: CASSLEPLAGDIEQYF.

This CDR3 reads CASSRYGYTF. DNA of the CDR3: TGTGCCAGCAGTCGGTATGGCTACACCTTC. The genes are TRBV28 and TRBJ1-2; D call uncertain. CDR1 MDHEN and CDR2 SYDVKM come from the germline V gene. This CDR3 is built from 10 residues. The V and J ends lost 5 bases and 5 bases respectively, with 3 bases between them.

The rearrangement links TRBV6-2 or TRBV6-3 to TRBJ2-1; 10 bases are a match to TRBD1. V trimming: 4 bases; J trimming: 4 bases; junction bases outside the gene matches: 10. The CDR3 loop spans 17 amino acids. CDR1 is MNHEY and CDR2 is SVGEGT in the germline V gene. The CDR3 reads CASSSTRDRGWYNEQFF. Here the CDR3 DNA reads TGTGCCAGCAGTTCGACCCGGGACAGGGGATGGTACAATGAGCAGTTCTTC.

The chain joins TRBV20-1 to TRBJ2-3, with 7 bases that match TRBD2. The CDR3 loop spans 16 amino acids. CDR1 DFQATT and CDR2 SNEGSKA come from the germline V gene (reference sequence). V shed 0 bases and J 0 bases; nucleotides not matched to a gene: 6. CDR3 in amino acids: CSAREWSSGSTDTQYF. The CDR3 coding sequence is TGCAGTGCTAGAGAATGGAGTAGCGGGAGCACAGATACGCAGTATTTT.

This clonotype appeared a single time. The V gene is TRBV7-9, the J gene TRBJ2-7; D may match TRBD1 or TRBD2 (6 bases each). This CDR3 is 16 amino acids long. Per germline, CDR1 SEHNR and CDR2 FQNEAQ (reference sequence). Trimming left V 2 bases short and J 0 bases short, with 14 bases between. The CDR3 protein is CASSLYIGGSSYEQYF. CDR3 coding DNA: TGTGCCAGCAGCTTATATATAGGGGGGAGCTCCTACGAGCAGTACTTC.

The chain joins TRBV20-1 to TRBJ2-3; a possible D gene is TRBD2 (6 bases). Germline assignment: CDR1 DFQATT and CDR2 SNEGSKA (reference sequence). V lost 0 bases, J lost 2 bases, and 15 bases lay in between. The CDR3 spans 16 residues. The CDR3 loop reads CSARDPTSRNTDTQYF. The CDR3, as DNA: TGCAGTGCTAGAGATCCCACTAGCCGAAACACAGATACGCAGTATTTT.

The chain has TRBV5-5 and TRBJ1-4, with 8 positions matching TRBD1. CDR1 is SGHKS, CDR2 YYEKEE, per germline (reference sequence). With 0 bases clipped from V and 7 bases from J, the junction kept 5 bases outside the gene matches. CDR3 length: 15 residues. CDR3 sequence (DNA): TGTGCCAGCAGCTTGGTGGCAGGGGGCGGTGAAAAACTGTTTTTT. Protein product: CASSLVAGGGEKLFF.

This rearrangement joins TRBV6-6 to TRBJ2-7; a possible D gene is TRBD2 (6 bases). CDR3 length: 15 amino acids. Trimming removed 3 bases at V and 6 bases at J, with 18 bases between. The germline V gene has CDR1 MNHNY and CDR2 SVGAGI (reference sequence). Here the CDR3 reads CASSYLGSRDREQYF. The DNA of the CDR3 is TGTGCCAGCAGTTATTTGGGGTCGCGGGATCGCGAGCAGTACTTC.

V gene TRBV28 combines with J gene TRBJ1-4; 8 nucleotides line up with TRBD1. The CDR3 is 17 amino acids. V gave up 7 bases and J gave up 8 bases; unmatched junction bases: 18. Germline CDR1 is MDHEN and CDR2 is SYDVKM. This CDR3 reads CASNSFRRTGGEEKLFF. DNA of the CDR3: TGTGCCAGCAACAGTTTTAGGAGAACAGGGGGGGAGGAAAAACTGTTTTTT.

The J gene is TRBJ2-1, the V gene TRBV7-2, with D perhaps TRBD2 (6 bases). Trimming took 2 bases from V and 5 from J, leaving 13 bases between them. Germline V gives CDR1 SGHTA, CDR2 FQGNSA. This CDR3 is built from 15 residues. Written as DNA, the CDR3 is TGTGCCAGCAGCTTACTGCGGGATCTAGACAATGAGCAGTTCTTC. Encoded protein: CASSLLRDLDNEQFF.

This chain uses TRBV6-1 with TRBJ2-3; TRBD1 is a possible D gene (7 bases). Trimming pared 2 bases from V and 4 bases from J, leaving 22 bases between. The CDR3 runs to 18 residues. Germline CDR1 is MNHNS and CDR2 is SASEGT. In DNA form, the CDR3 reads TGTGCCAGCAGTGAAAGCGGAGGGGCAGGGGGTTCGGCAGATACGCAGTATTTT. It translates to CASSESGGAGGSADTQYF.

The CDR3 is CASSDPSIGIEQYF. Written as DNA, the CDR3 is TGTGCCAGCAGTGACCCTTCGATAGGGATCGAGCAGTACTTC. The rearrangement uses TRBV6-1 and TRBJ2-7; D not resolved. Germline V gene data show CDR1 as MNHNS and CDR2 as SASEGT. CDR3 length: 14 amino acids. Between the trimmed V and J ends, which lost 3 bases and 6 bases, there was a span of 15 bases.

The table lists this clonotype with a few counts. The chain recombines TRBV13 with TRBJ1-6, with a weak D call TRBD1 (6 bases). The V gene's germline CDR1 is PRHDT and CDR2 FYEKMQ (reference sequence). This CDR3 contains 17 residues. Trimming took 2 bases from V and 7 from J, leaving 18 bases between them. The CDR3 sequence is CASSLRQGRSGNSPLHF. As DNA, the CDR3 is TGTGCCAGCAGCTTAAGGCAGGGGAGGTCAGGGAATTCACCCCTCCACTTT.

The V gene is TRBV5-1, the J gene TRBJ2-1; 9 bases align to TRBD1. The CDR3 runs 15 residues. Trimming took 3 bases from V and 2 from J; bases not matched to a gene: 3. Looked up from germline, CDR1 is SGHRS and CDR2 is YFSETQ. The CDR3 region is CASSSRDRAYNEQFF. CDR3 sequence (DNA): TGCGCCAGCAGCTCCCGGGACAGGGCCTACAATGAGCAGTTCTTC.

The V and J genes are TRBV21-1 and TRBJ1-1. TRBV21-1 is noted as a pseudogene. The CDR3 is 14 amino acids. Here the CDR3 DNA reads TGTGCCAGCAGCAAGGACTCGAGAAACACTGAAGCTTTCTTT. Its protein product is CASSKDSRNTEAFF.

The chain joins TRBV19 to TRBJ2-2, with 8 bases identical to TRBD1. The CDR3 runs 16 residues. The V segment lost 3 bases and the J segment 1 base; nucleotides outside the gene matches: 4. The germline gives CDR1 LNHDA, CDR2 SQIVND (reference sequence). The CDR3 is CASSIPGQGNTGELFF. Written as DNA, the CDR3 is TGTGCCAGTAGTATCCCAGGACAGGGGAACACCGGGGAGCTGTTTTTT.

A few counts support this clonotype. This chain joins TRBV28 and TRBJ1-4; a weak D match, TRBD1 (5 bases). The CDR3 length is 16 residues. Germline V gene data show CDR1 as MDHEN and CDR2 as SYDVKM. Trimming shortened V by 0 bases and J by 5 bases, and 13 bases separated the two germline ends. CDR3 nucleotides: TGTGCCAGCAGTTTATGGGACATCCGAGGGAATGAAAAACTGTTTTTT. Translated, it gives CASSLWDIRGNEKLFF.

This clonotype was counted once. In nucleotides, the CDR3 is TGTGCCAGCAGATACAGCCAGGGGGCTGATAATGAAAAACTGTTTTTT. It codes for CASRYSQGADNEKLFF. The V gene is TRBV28, the J gene TRBJ1-4; the match to TRBD1 covers 8 bases. From germline, CDR1 is MDHEN and CDR2 SYDVKM. CDR3 length: 16 amino acids. The V segment lost 6 bases and the J segment 4 bases; nucleotides outside the gene matches: 10.